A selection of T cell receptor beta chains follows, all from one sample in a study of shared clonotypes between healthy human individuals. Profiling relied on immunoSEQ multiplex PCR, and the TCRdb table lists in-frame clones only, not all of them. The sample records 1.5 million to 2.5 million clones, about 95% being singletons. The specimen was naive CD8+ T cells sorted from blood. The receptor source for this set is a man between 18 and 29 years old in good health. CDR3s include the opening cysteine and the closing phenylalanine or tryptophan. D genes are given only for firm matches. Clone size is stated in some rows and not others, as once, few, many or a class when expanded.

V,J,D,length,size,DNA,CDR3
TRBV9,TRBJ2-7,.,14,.,TGTGCCAGCAGCCCCAGGGACTCGTTCTACGAGCAGTACTTC,CASSPRDSFYEQYF
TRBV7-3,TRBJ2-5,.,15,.,TGTGCCAGCAGCTTAGGGGGGGCGCGAGAAGAGACCCAGTACTTC,CASSLGGAREETQYF
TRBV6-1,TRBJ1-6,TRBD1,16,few,TGTGCCAGCAGTGAACCTGGGACAGGGCGAAATTCACCCCTCCACTTT,CASSEPGTGRNSPLHF
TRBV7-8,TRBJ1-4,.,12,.,TGTGCCAGCAGCTTCGGTGGAGAAAAACTGTTTTTT,CASSFGGEKLFF
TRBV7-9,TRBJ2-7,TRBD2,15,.,TGTGCCAGCAGCTTTTCGGGGACTAGGAACTACGAGCAGTACTTC,CASSFSGTRNYEQYF
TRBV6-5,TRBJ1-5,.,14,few,TGTGCCAGCAGTAACGGGGCGGGCAATCAGCCCCAGCATTTT,CASSNGAGNQPQHF
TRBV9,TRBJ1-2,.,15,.,TGTGCCAGCAGCGTAGAGGTTACCGCTACCTATGGCTACACCTTC,CASSVEVTATYGYTF
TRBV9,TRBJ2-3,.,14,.,TGTGCCAGCAGCCTGGGGGGGGGCCAGGATACGCAGTATTTT,CASSLGGGQDTQYF
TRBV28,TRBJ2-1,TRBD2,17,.,TGTGCCAGCAGTTTAGGGGAGGGTAGGCTATACTCGGGGGAGCAGTTCTTC,CASSLGEGRLYSGEQFF
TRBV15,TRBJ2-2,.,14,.,TGTGCCACCAGCAGAGCCGAGAACACCGGGGAGCTGTTTTTT,CATSRAENTGELFF
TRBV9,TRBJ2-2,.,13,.,TGTGCCAGCAGCGCTGAAAACACCGGGGAGCTGTTTTTT,CASSAENTGELFF
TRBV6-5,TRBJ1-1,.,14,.,TGTGCCAGCAGTTACGGAGGGTTTAACACTGAAGCTTTCTTT,CASSYGGFNTEAFF
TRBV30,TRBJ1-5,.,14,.,TGTGCCGGATCCGGGACGGATAGCAATCAGCCCCAGCATTTT,CAGSGTDSNQPQHF
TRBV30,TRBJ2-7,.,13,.,TGTGCCTGGAGTCGTATGGGTTGGTACGAGCAGTACTTC,CAWSRMGWYEQYF
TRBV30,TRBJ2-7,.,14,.,TGTGCCTGGAGTCCGGGGTACGGGAGCTACGAGCAGTACTTC,CAWSPGYGSYEQYF
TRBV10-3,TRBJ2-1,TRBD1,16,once,TGTGCCATCAGTGAGGAAGGGGGCGCGCCCTACAATGAGCAGTTCTTC,CAISEEGGAPYNEQFF
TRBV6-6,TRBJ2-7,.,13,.,TGTGCCAGCAGTCAAACACTTAGCGACGAGCAGTACTTC,CASSQTLSDEQYF
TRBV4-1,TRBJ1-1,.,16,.,TGCGCCAGCAGCCAAGGATTGGGCGGGATGAACACTGAAGCTTTCTTT,CASSQGLGGMNTEAFF
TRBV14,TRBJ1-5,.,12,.,TGTGCCAGCAGCCATAGCAATCAGCCCCAGCATTTT,CASSHSNQPQHF
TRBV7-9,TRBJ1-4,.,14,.,TGTGCCAGCAGCTTAGAAGGGGTGGGTGAAAAACTGTTTTTT,CASSLEGVGEKLFF
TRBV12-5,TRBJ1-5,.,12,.,TGTGCTAGTGGTTTGATTGGACAGCCCCAGCATTTT,CASGLIGQPQHF
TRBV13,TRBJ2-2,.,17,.,TGTGCCAGCAGCCCTAATGTTTGGACTACGAACACCGGGGAGCTGTTTTTT,CASSPNVWTTNTGELFF
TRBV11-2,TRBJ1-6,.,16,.,TGTGCCAGCAGCTTAACAGGGAGCTCCTATAATTCACCCCTCCACTTT,CASSLTGSSYNSPLHF